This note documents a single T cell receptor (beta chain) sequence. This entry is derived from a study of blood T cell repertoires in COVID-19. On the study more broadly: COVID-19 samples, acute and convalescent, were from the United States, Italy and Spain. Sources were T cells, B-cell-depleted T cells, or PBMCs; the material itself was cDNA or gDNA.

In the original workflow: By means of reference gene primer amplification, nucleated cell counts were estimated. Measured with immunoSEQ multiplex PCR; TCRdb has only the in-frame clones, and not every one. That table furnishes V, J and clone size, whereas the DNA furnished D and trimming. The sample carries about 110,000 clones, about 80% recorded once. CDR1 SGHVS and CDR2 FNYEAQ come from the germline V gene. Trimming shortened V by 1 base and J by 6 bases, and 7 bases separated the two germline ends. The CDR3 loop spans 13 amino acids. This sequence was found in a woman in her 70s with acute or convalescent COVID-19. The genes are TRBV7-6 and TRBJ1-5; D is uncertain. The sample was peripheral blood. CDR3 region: CASSLGFGQPQHF. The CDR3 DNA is TGTGCCAGCAGCTTAGGGTTCGGTCAGCCCCAGCATTTT.